This TCR beta chain was sequenced in a study of blood T cell repertoires in COVID-19. Overall study context: Donors in the United States, Italy and Spain gave samples during acute or convalescent COVID-19. From T cells, B-cell-depleted T cells, or PBMCs came the material, which was cDNA or gDNA.

The table came from immunoSEQ multiplex PCR; TCRdb's copy has only in-frame clones and leaves some out. The sample lists about 50,000 clones, 90% occurring once. The sample taken for sequencing was peripheral blood. The sequence derives from a woman aged 80 or over with acute or convalescent COVID-19.

CDR3 residues: CASSQESPGTSGRANYGEQYF. CDR3 nucleotides: TGCGCCAGCAGCCAAGAGAGCCCCGGGACTAGCGGGAGGGCGAACTATGGCGAGCAGTACTTC. The chain carries TRBV4-1 and TRBJ2-7; 16 nucleotides line up with TRBD2. The junction had 17 bases not matched to a gene; V was cut back by 0 bases and J by 6 bases. This CDR3 has 21 residues. The germline CDR1 and CDR2 sequences are MGHRA and YSYEKL.